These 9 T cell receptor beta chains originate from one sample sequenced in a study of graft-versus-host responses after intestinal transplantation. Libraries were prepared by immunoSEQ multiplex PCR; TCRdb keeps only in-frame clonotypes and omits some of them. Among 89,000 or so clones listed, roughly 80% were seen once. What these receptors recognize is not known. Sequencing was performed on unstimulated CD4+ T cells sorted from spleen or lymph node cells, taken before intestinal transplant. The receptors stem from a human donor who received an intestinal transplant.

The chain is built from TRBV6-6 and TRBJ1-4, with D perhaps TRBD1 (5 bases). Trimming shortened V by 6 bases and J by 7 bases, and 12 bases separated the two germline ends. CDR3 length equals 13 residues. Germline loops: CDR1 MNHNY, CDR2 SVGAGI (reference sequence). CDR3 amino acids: CASSRSGGEKLFF. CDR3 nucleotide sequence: TGTGCCAGCAGCCGGTCGGGGGGTGAAAAACTGTTTTTT.

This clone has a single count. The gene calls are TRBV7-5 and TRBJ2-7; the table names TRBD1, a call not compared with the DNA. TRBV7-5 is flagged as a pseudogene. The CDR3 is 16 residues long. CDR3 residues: CARSPSGTGHIREQYF. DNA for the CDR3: TGTGCCAGAAGCCCATCCGGGACAGGCCATATACGGGAGCAGTACTTC.

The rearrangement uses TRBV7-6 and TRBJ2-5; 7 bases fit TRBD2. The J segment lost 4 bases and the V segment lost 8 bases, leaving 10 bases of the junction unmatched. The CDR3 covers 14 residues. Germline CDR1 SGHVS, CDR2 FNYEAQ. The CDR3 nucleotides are TGTGCCAGCTCCTACTTAGCGGGTCTAGAGACCCAGTACTTC. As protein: CASSYLAGLETQYF.

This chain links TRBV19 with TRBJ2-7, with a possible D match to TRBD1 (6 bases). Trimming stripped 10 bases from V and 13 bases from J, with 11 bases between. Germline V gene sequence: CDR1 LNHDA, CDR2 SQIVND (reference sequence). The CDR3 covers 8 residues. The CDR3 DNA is TGTGCCAAACAGGGTCGCTACTTC. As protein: CAKQGRYF.

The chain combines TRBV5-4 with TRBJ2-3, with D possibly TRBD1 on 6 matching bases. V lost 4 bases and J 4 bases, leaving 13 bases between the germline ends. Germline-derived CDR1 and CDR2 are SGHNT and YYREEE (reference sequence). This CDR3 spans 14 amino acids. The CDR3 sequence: CASSQGGGADTQYF. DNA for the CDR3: TGTGCCAGCAGCCAAGGGGGTGGCGCAGATACGCAGTATTTT.

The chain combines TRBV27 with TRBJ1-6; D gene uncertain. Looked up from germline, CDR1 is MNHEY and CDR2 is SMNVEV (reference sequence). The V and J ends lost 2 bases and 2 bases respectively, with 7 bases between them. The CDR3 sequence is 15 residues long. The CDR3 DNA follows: TGTGCCAGCAGTTTAAGTGCGCCCTATAATTCACCCCTCCACTTT. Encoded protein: CASSLSAPYNSPLHF.

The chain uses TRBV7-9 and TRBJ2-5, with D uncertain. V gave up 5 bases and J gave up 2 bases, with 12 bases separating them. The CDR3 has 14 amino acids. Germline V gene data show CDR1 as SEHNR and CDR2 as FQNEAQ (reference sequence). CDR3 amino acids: CASSPKYTQETQYF. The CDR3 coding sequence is TGTGCCAGCAGCCCCAAGTACACACAAGAGACCCAGTACTTC. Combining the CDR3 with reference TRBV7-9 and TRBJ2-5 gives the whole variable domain DTGVSQNPRHKITKRGQNVTFRCDPISEHNRLYWYRQTLGQGPEFLTYFQNEAQLEKSRLLSDRFSAERPKGSFSTLEIQRTEQGDSAMYLCASSPKYTQETQYFGPGTRLLVL.

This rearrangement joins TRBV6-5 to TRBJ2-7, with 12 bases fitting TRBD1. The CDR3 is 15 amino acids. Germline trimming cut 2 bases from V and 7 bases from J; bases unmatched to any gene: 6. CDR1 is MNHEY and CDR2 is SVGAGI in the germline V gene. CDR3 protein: CASSYPGTGGGEQYF. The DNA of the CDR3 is TGTGCCAGCAGTTACCCCGGGACAGGGGGCGGGGAGCAGTACTTC.

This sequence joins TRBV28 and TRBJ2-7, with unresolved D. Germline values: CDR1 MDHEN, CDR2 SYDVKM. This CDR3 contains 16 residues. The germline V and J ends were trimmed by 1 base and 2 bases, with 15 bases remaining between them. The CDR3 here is CASSLYPPLPTYEQYF. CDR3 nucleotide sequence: TGTGCCAGCAGTTTATACCCCCCACTTCCCACCTACGAGCAGTACTTC.